This T cell receptor beta chain stems from a study of beta chain features in type 1 diabetes. This clone turned up a few times. The germline gives CDR1 PRHDT, CDR2 FYEKMQ (reference sequence). The CDR3 has 17 residues. Losses at the gene ends were 2 bases for V and 6 bases for J; bases not matched to a gene: 11. The investigators reverse transcribed all of the isolated RNA, so they sequenced expressed TCRB transcripts. Using immunoSEQ multiplex PCR, the repertoire was profiled, and TCRdb retains in-frame clones only, with some absent. Counted here are approximately 84,000 clones, about a third occurring once; the ten biggest clones make up 0.35% to 0.45%.

Sample: stem cell memory CD4+ T cells from blood. This rearrangement joins TRBV13 to TRBJ2-5; 11 nucleotides align to TRBD2. This clonotype originated in a woman aged 18-35 years in good health. The DNA of the CDR3 is TGTGCCAGCAGCTTATGGGACACTAGCGGGAGCGGCCAGACCCAGTACTTC. It specifies CASSLWDTSGSGQTQYF.